The 27 T cell receptor beta chains given below trace back to one sample, sequenced in a study of PD-L1 blockade in urothelial cancer (dated by TCRdb to about 2017). Libraries were prepared through the immunoSEQ multiplex PCR assay. TCRdb obtained this table from immuneACCESS and retained in-frame rearrangements with V and J assigned. These tables miss some clones; where compared with another copy, unresolved V genes account for less than half of the shortfall, and the remainder is unexplained. The table for this sample lists roughly 20,000 clones; 85% to 90% of them were counted only once. In total, the top ten clones hold 3.7% of the sample. The material was PBMCs, obtained around atezolizumab (anti-PD-L1) treatment. The receptors were gathered from a man over 45 with urothelial cancer.

A single count supports this clone. The chain is built from TRBV19 and TRBJ2-1; 7 bases are shared with TRBD2. CDR1 is LNHDA, CDR2 SQIVND, per germline (reference sequence). V gave up 5 bases and J gave up 4 bases; unmatched junction bases: 11. The CDR3 runs to 16 residues. CDR3 nucleotide sequence: TGTGCCAGTAGTCCCCTGGGGGTAGCGGGTTACAATGAGCAGTTCTTC. It encodes CASSPLGVAGYNEQFF.

The rearrangement joins TRBV5-4 to TRBJ2-7, with 7 bases aligning to TRBD2. V was clipped by 4 bases and J by 7 bases; unmatched bases: 17. Germline V gives CDR1 SGHNT, CDR2 YYREEE (reference sequence). This CDR3 is 16 amino acids long. The CDR3 DNA sequence: TGTGCCAGCAGCCCTGACCGCCTAGCGGTCGGGGGGGAGCAGTACTTC. The encoded protein is CASSPDRLAVGGEQYF.

V and J are TRBV30 and TRBJ1-1; no clear D. Germline V gene data show CDR1 as GTSNPN and CDR2 as SVGIG (reference sequence). This CDR3 contains 11 residues. Deletions cut 5 bases from V and 4 bases from J, with 8 bases between. In DNA, the CDR3 is TGTGCCTGGCTCGGGTTCACTGAAGCTTTCTTT. Its protein product is CAWLGFTEAFF.

The chain has TRBV28 and TRBJ2-6, with TRBD1 as a possible D gene (6 bases). There are 15 residues in the CDR3. The germline V gene encodes CDR1 MDHEN and CDR2 SYDVKM. Trimming cost V 4 bases and J 9 bases, with 16 bases left between them. The DNA for the CDR3 is TGTGCCAGCAGTTCACAGGGACAACGGCTCAACGTCCTGACTTTC. Its translation is CASSSQGQRLNVLTF.

The chain carries TRBV19 and TRBJ1-2; D is perhaps TRBD1 (5 bases). Germline CDR1 and CDR2: LNHDA and SQIVND (reference sequence). The CDR3 extends over 14 amino acids. The V and J ends lost 1 base and 4 bases respectively, with 10 bases between them. Here the CDR3 reads CASSIGQSFYGYTF. Written as DNA, the CDR3 is TGTGCCAGTAGTATAGGACAGAGCTTCTATGGCTACACCTTC.

The chain carries TRBV27 and TRBJ1-3; D might be TRBD1 (5 bases). The CDR3 is 16 residues long. CDR1 MNHEY and CDR2 SMNVEV come from the germline V gene (reference sequence). V lost 4 bases, J lost 0 bases, and 13 bases lay in between. CDR3 amino acids: CASSSRARGSGNTIYF. CDR3 sequence (DNA): TGTGCCAGCAGTTCCAGGGCTAGGGGCTCTGGAAACACCATATATTTT.

This chain connects TRBV6-5 to TRBJ1-1; D not resolved. Germline CDR1 is MNHEY and CDR2 is SVGAGI. V lost 0 bases, J lost 9 bases, and 14 bases lay in between. This CDR3 is built from 14 residues. The CDR3 is CASSYSFDITKAFF. The CDR3 coding sequence is TGTGCCAGCAGTTACTCGTTTGACATTACAAAAGCTTTCTTT.

The chain employs TRBV7-7 and TRBJ2-7, with D perhaps matching TRBD1 (5 bases). The CDR3 length is 14 residues. Germline loops: CDR1 SSHAT, CDR2 FNYEAQ (reference sequence). V lost 1 base and J lost 5, with 12 bases in between. This CDR3 is CASSLGAGPDEQYF. The CDR3 DNA follows: TGTGCCAGCAGCTTAGGGGCAGGGCCGGACGAGCAGTACTTC.

This chain joins TRBV10-3 and TRBJ1-4, with TRBD1 matching 11 bases. CDR1 is ENHRY, CDR2 SYGVKD, per germline. V lost 6 bases and J lost 5; bases outside the gene matches: 8. This CDR3 has 16 amino acids. The DNA of the CDR3 is TGTGCCATCAGCCAGGACAGGGGGCAACAGAATGAAAAACTGTTTTTT. This encodes CAISQDRGQQNEKLFF.

This chain links TRBV30 with TRBJ2-7; weak D call: TRBD2 (7 bases). Germline-derived CDR1 and CDR2 are GTSNPN and SVGIG (reference sequence). The germline V and J ends were trimmed by 0 bases and 3 bases, with 12 bases remaining between them. CDR3 size: 14 residues. CDR3 residues: CAWSVGGALYEQYF. The DNA for the CDR3 is TGTGCCTGGAGTGTAGGGGGGGCTCTCTACGAGCAGTACTTC.

The chain is built from TRBV5-6 and TRBJ2-1; tentative D call: TRBD2 (5 bases). The CDR3 is 14 residues long. Trimming pared 4 bases from V and 6 bases from J, leaving 14 bases between. Germline lookup yields CDR1 SGHDT and CDR2 YYEEEE. In nucleotides, the CDR3 is TGTGCCAGCAGCGCGTGGGCGGGCCCCAATGAGCAGTTCTTC. Translation: CASSAWAGPNEQFF.

The chain couples TRBV28 to TRBJ1-2, with D possibly being TRBD1 (6 bases). V lost 2 bases, J lost 0 bases, and 10 bases lay in between. CDR3 length equals 15 residues. The germline V gene has CDR1 MDHEN and CDR2 SYDVKM. In nucleotides, the CDR3 is TGTGCCAGCAGTTTAACAGGGTTAGCTAACTATGGCTACACCTTC. Residues: CASSLTGLANYGYTF.

This chain connects TRBV19 to TRBJ1-5, with D perhaps TRBD1 (6 bases). The CDR3 spans 13 residues. Germline V CDR1 and CDR2: LNHDA, SQIVND (reference sequence). The germline V and J ends were trimmed by 9 bases and 7 bases, with 16 bases remaining between them. CDR3 sequence reads: CASGDRREQPQHF. As DNA, the CDR3 is TGTGCCAGCGGAGACAGGCGTGAGCAGCCCCAGCATTTT.

This clone was seen once. The rearrangement uses TRBV5-6 and TRBJ2-5; 10 bases agree with TRBD2. J lost 7 bases, V lost 4 bases, and 10 bases had no gene match. Germline CDR1 and CDR2: SGHDT and YYEEEE. This CDR3 is 15 amino acids long. CDR3 nucleotides: TGTGCCAGCAGCGCGAGACTAGCGGGTTCGGGGACCCAGTACTTC. This translates into CASSARLAGSGTQYF. The full variable domain, rest sourced from reference TRBV5-6 and TRBJ2-5, is DAGVTQSPTHLIKTRGQQVTLRCSPKSGHDTVSWYQQALGQGPQFIFQYYEEEERQRGNFPDRFSGHQFPNYSSELNVNALLLGDSALYLCASSARLAGSGTQYFGPGTRLLVL.

V gene TRBV5-1 combines with J gene TRBJ2-5, with TRBD2 as a possible D gene (6 bases). V lost 3 bases and J 5 bases, leaving 17 bases between the germline ends. The CDR3 runs 15 residues. CDR1 and CDR2 (germline): SGHRS, YFSETQ. The CDR3 coding sequence is TGCGCCAGCAGCTCGGGGGACGCAATAGGGGAGACCCAGTACTTC. Translation gives CASSSGDAIGETQYF. The complete variable domain, with remaining parts taken from reference TRBV5-1 and TRBJ2-5, reads KAGVTQTPRYLIKTRGQQVTLSCSPISGHRSVSWYQQTPGQGLQFLFEYFSETQRNKGNFPGRFSGRQFSNSRSEMNVSTLELGDSALYLCASSSGDAIGETQYFGPGTRLLVL.

V gene TRBV6-1 combines with J gene TRBJ2-7; D is unclear. The CDR3 has 13 residues. Trimming cost V 6 bases and J 5 bases, with 14 bases left between them. Germline V CDR1 and CDR2: MNHNS, SASEGT. This CDR3 is CASSQTYSHEQYF. The CDR3 DNA reads TGTGCCAGCAGCCAGACTTATTCCCACGAGCAGTACTTC.

The chain carries TRBV11-2 and TRBJ2-2; 12 nucleotides match TRBD2. CDR1 and CDR2 (germline): SGHAT, FQNNGV. This CDR3 contains 16 residues. J gave up 4 bases and V 3 bases, and 3 bases lay outside the gene matches. The CDR3 protein is CASSFGLAGPTGELFF. The CDR3 coding sequence is TGTGCCAGCAGCTTCGGACTAGCGGGGCCCACCGGGGAGCTGTTTTTT.

The chain employs TRBV27 and TRBJ1-4; tentative D call: TRBD1 (5 bases). The CDR3 has 15 residues. Between the trimmed V and J ends, which lost 6 bases and 4 bases, there was a span of 15 bases. From germline, CDR1 is MNHEY and CDR2 SMNVEV (reference sequence). Written as DNA, the CDR3 is TGTGCCAGCAGATCCGGAAGACAGTTTAATGAAAAACTGTTTTTT. Translation gives CASRSGRQFNEKLFF. Using reference TRBV27 and TRBJ1-4 for the parts outside the CDR3, the full variable domain is EAQVTQNPRYLITVTGKKLTVTCSQNMNHEYMSWYRQDPGLGLRQIYYSMNVEVTDKGDVPEGYKVSRKEKRNFPLILESPSPNQTSLYFCASRSGRQFNEKLFFGSGTQLSVL.

The chain combines TRBV10-3 with TRBJ2-7; TRBD1 aligns across 7 bases. This CDR3 contains 13 residues. J gave up 2 bases and V 6 bases, and 4 bases lay outside the gene matches. Germline lookup yields CDR1 ENHRY and CDR2 SYGVKD. CDR3 sequence (DNA): TGTGCCATCAGGGACAGGCCCCCCTACGAGCAGTACTTC. Its translation is CAIRDRPPYEQYF.

The V and J genes are TRBV13 and TRBJ1-5, with 7 bases lining up with TRBD1. CDR1 is PRHDT and CDR2 is FYEKMQ in the germline V gene (reference sequence). The V and J ends lost 5 bases and 1 base, in that order; junction bases with no gene match: 2. The CDR3 covers 14 residues. CDR3 loop: CASSNRGSNQPQHF. Written as DNA, the CDR3 is TGTGCCAGCAGCAACAGGGGAAGCAATCAGCCCCAGCATTTT.

This chain connects TRBV7-2 to TRBJ2-5; 7 positions match TRBD2. The CDR3 runs to 16 residues. The germline gives CDR1 SGHTA, CDR2 FQGNSA. The J segment lost 0 bases and the V segment lost 7 bases, leaving 11 bases of the junction unmatched. In nucleotides, the CDR3 is TGTGCCAGCACCGATATTTATCTAGCGGACCAAGAGACCCAGTACTTC. Translated, it gives CASTDIYLADQETQYF.

This chain connects TRBV4-3 to TRBJ2-3; D is unclear. Per germline, CDR1 LGHNA and CDR2 YSLEER. V dropped 1 base and J dropped 4 bases, with 3 bases sitting between them. The CDR3 extends over 12 amino acids. DNA of the CDR3: TGCGCCAGCAGCCAAGGCGCAGATACGCAGTATTTT. Translating it yields CASSQGADTQYF.

The rearrangement joins TRBV30 to TRBJ1-6, with 8 bases aligning to TRBD1. CDR3 length: 13 residues. The germline gives CDR1 GTSNPN, CDR2 SVGIG (reference sequence). V was clipped by 3 bases and J by 7 bases; unmatched bases: 2. CDR3 sequence: CAWRTGVNSPLHF. The CDR3 DNA reads as TGTGCCTGGAGGACAGGGGTGAATTCACCCCTCCACTTT.

This clone has more than one count but fewer than ten. J is TRBJ2-7 and V is TRBV5-1; the match to TRBD1 covers 8 bases. The V gene end was trimmed by 1 base and the J gene end by 6 bases; junction bases not matched to a gene: 12. Germline V gene data show CDR1 as SGHRS and CDR2 as YFSETQ. CDR3 length: 16 residues. The CDR3 sequence is CASSLWTGYTPGEQYF. The CDR3 DNA sequence: TGCGCCAGCAGCTTGTGGACAGGGTACACTCCGGGCGAGCAGTACTTC. Complete variable domain (other parts from reference TRBV5-1 and TRBJ2-7): KAGVTQTPRYLIKTRGQQVTLSCSPISGHRSVSWYQQTPGQGLQFLFEYFSETQRNKGNFPGRFSGRQFSNSRSEMNVSTLELGDSALYLCASSLWTGYTPGEQYFGPGTRLTVT.

The genes are TRBV9 and TRBJ1-1; D call uncertain. With 0 bases removed from V and 3 bases from J, the gap between germline ends came to 9 bases. CDR3 length: 14 residues. Germline lookup yields CDR1 SGDLS and CDR2 YYNGEE. The CDR3 coding sequence is TGTGCCAGCAGCGTAGACAGAGCTTACACTGAAGCTTTCTTT. This translates into CASSVDRAYTEAFF.

V usage is TRBV6-1 and J usage is TRBJ2-5, with TRBD2 as a possible D gene (7 bases). In germline, CDR1 is MNHNS, CDR2 SASEGT. The CDR3 is made up of 15 amino acids. Trimming shortened V by 0 bases and J by 2 bases, and 10 bases separated the two germline ends. In DNA form, the CDR3 reads TGTGCCAGCAGTGAAGCGGGGAGGGGGCAAGAGACCCAGTACTTC. Its protein is CASSEAGRGQETQYF.

V is TRBV27 and J is TRBJ2-3, with 8 positions matching TRBD2. CDR3 length: 18 amino acids. The J segment lost 1 base and the V segment lost 5 bases, leaving 14 bases of the junction unmatched. The germline V gene encodes CDR1 MNHEY and CDR2 SMNVEV (reference sequence). The CDR3 spells CASSPEGRTSFGTDTQYF. CDR3 DNA sequence: TGTGCCAGCAGTCCGGAGGGGAGGACTAGCTTCGGCACAGATACGCAGTATTTT.